What follows are 21 T cell receptor beta chains derived from one specimen sequenced in a study of control samples from healthy donors and cancer patients. Clones were read by immunoSEQ multiplex PCR, and TCRdb kept only the in-frame ones, dropping some. The table lists about 72,000 clones, approximately 92% of them singletons. Sequenced input: blood. The receptors were gathered from an older woman in good health.

The CDR3 is CATSRGDSLVGELFF. For the CDR3, the DNA is TGTGCCACCAGCAGAGGGGACTCCCTGGTCGGGGAGCTGTTTTTT. The chain couples TRBV15 to TRBJ2-2; perhaps TRBD2 as D (6 bases). Per germline, CDR1 LNHNV and CDR2 YYDKDF (reference sequence). The CDR3 covers 15 residues. The V end was cut by 1 base, the J end by 7 bases, with 13 bases between.

The genes are TRBV28 and TRBJ2-2; D might be TRBD2 (5 bases). V was trimmed by 1 base and J by 6 bases, leaving 9 bases between them. Germline V lookup: CDR1 MDHEN, CDR2 SYDVKM. The CDR3 is made up of 14 amino acids. The CDR3 here is CASSLYGVAGELFF. In nucleotides, the CDR3 is TGTGCCAGCAGTTTATACGGGGTAGCCGGGGAGCTGTTTTTT.

In DNA, the CDR3 is TGTGCCAGCAGCTCTCGAGGGCGGGTTAGCACAGATACGCAGTATTTT. This encodes CASSSRGRVSTDTQYF. V and J are TRBV11-2 and TRBJ2-3, with TRBD2 as a possible D gene (5 bases). Between the trimmed V and J ends, which lost 4 bases and 0 bases, there was a span of 14 bases. The germline V gene encodes CDR1 SGHAT and CDR2 FQNNGV. CDR3 size: 16 residues.

The chain is built from TRBV19 and TRBJ2-5, with D possibly TRBD2 on 5 matching bases. Germline CDR1 is LNHDA and CDR2 is SQIVND (reference sequence). The germline V and J ends were trimmed by 7 bases and 4 bases, with 10 bases remaining between them. The CDR3 sequence is 12 residues long. The CDR3 DNA reads TGTGCCAGTAAGAACGGAGGAGAGACCCAGTACTTC. It specifies CASKNGGETQYF.

The chain carries TRBV28 and TRBJ2-6, with 7 bases lining up with TRBD2. V trimming: 6 bases; J trimming: 2 bases; junction bases outside the gene matches: 4. The germline gives CDR1 MDHEN, CDR2 SYDVKM. This CDR3 comprises 15 residues. CDR3 region: CASRHRGAGANVLTF. CDR3 nucleotide sequence: TGTGCCAGCAGGCATCGGGGGGCTGGGGCCAACGTCCTGACTTTC. The whole variable domain, remainder taken from reference TRBV28 and TRBJ2-6, is DVKVTQSSRYLVKRTGEKVFLECVQDMDHENMFWYRQDPGLGLRLIYFSYDVKMKEKGDIPEGYSVSREKKERFSLILESASTNQTSMYLCASRHRGAGANVLTFGAGSRLTVL.

The V and J genes are TRBV9 and TRBJ1-1, with D possibly matching TRBD1 (6 bases). The germline CDR1 and CDR2 sequences are SGDLS and YYNGEE. CDR3 length equals 13 residues. Trimming cost V 0 bases and J 3 bases, with 6 bases left between them. In DNA form, the CDR3 reads TGTGCCAGCAGCGTAGAGGGGGACACTGAAGCTTTCTTT. It encodes CASSVEGDTEAFF. The whole variable domain, filled in from reference TRBV9 and TRBJ1-1, reads DSGVTQTPKHLITATGQRVTLRCSPRSGDLSVYWYQQSLDQGLQFLIQYYNGEERAKGNILERFSAQQFPDLHSELNLSSLELGDSALYFCASSVEGDTEAFFGQGTRLTVV.

The chain is built from TRBV7-2 and TRBJ1-3; D unclear. Per the germline V gene, CDR1 is SGHTA and CDR2 is FQGNSA. The ends were cut back, 0 bases at V and 1 base at J, with 13 bases in the middle. This CDR3 spans 17 amino acids. The CDR3 loop reads CASSLASGSFSGNTIYF. The DNA of the CDR3 is TGTGCCAGCAGCTTAGCGTCTGGCTCGTTTTCTGGAAACACCATATATTTT. Full variable domain (remainder filled in from reference TRBV7-2 and TRBJ1-3): GAGVSQSPSNKVTEKGKDVELRCDPISGHTALYWYRQSLGQGLEFLIYFQGNSAPDKSGLPSDRFSAERTGGSVSTLTIQRTQQEDSAVYLCASSLASGSFSGNTIYFGEGSWLTVV.

This clone was seen once. The V gene is TRBV2, the J gene TRBJ1-5; perhaps TRBD1 as D (5 bases). There are 12 residues in the CDR3. Per the germline V gene, CDR1 is SNHLY and CDR2 is FYNNEI. Trimming took 6 bases from V and 6 from J, leaving 9 bases between them. Here the CDR3 DNA reads TGTGCCAGCAGAGCGACAGCTCAGCCCCAGCATTTT. Translation: CASRATAQPQHF.

The chain has TRBV7-2 and TRBJ1-2; D is uncertain. V was pared by 5 bases and J by 2 bases, with 15 bases between. This CDR3 spans 15 amino acids. Germline V CDR1 and CDR2: SGHTA, FQGNSA. The CDR3 is CASSPNGERNYGYTF. Here the CDR3 DNA reads TGTGCCAGCAGCCCGAACGGGGAAAGGAACTATGGCTACACCTTC.

This clone showed up just once. This chain links TRBV2 with TRBJ1-4; 7 nucleotides align to TRBD1. Germline trimming cut 4 bases from V and 8 bases from J; bases unmatched to any gene: 1. Germline assignment: CDR1 SNHLY and CDR2 FYNNEI. The CDR3 runs to 12 residues. The CDR3 reads CASSGQGEKLFF. The CDR3, as DNA: TGTGCCAGCAGTGGACAGGGAGAAAAACTGTTTTTT.

This CDR3 is CASSEGQGAGGNIQYF. The CDR3 DNA reads TGCGCCAGCAGTGAAGGACAGGGCGCAGGAGGAAACATTCAGTACTTC. The chain links TRBV10-2 to TRBJ2-4; 8 positions match TRBD1. The ends lost 3 bases at V and 6 bases at J; junction bases unmatched: 10. The CDR3 extends over 16 amino acids. Germline V gene sequence: CDR1 WSHSY, CDR2 SAAADI.

The chain recombines TRBV4-2 with TRBJ2-3; 7 nucleotides match TRBD2. The germline V gene encodes CDR1 LGHNA and CDR2 YNFKEQ. After removal of 1 base from V and 7 bases from J, the junction contained 11 bases not matched to a gene. The CDR3 totals 16 residues. The DNA for the CDR3 is TGTGCCAGCAGCCAAGGAGGGAGGGATCCCACTTATACGCAGTATTTT. This translates into CASSQGGRDPTYTQYF.

This clone has only one observation. The genes are TRBV5-5 and TRBJ1-1, with 8 bases identical to TRBD1. The germline V gene has CDR1 SGHKS and CDR2 YYEKEE (reference sequence). Trimming cost V 0 bases and J 3 bases; bases outside gene matches: 13. The CDR3 consists of 18 residues. CDR3 in DNA: TGTGCCAGCAGCTTGGTCGTTCAGGGGGCGCATTTGGACACTGAAGCTTTCTTT. Encoded protein: CASSLVVQGAHLDTEAFF. The full variable domain, in which reference TRBV5-5 and TRBJ1-1 provide the parts outside the CDR3, is DAGVTQSPTHLIKTRGQQVTLRCSPISGHKSVSWYQQVLGQGPQFIFQYYEKEERGRGNFPDRFSARQFPNYSSELNVNALLLGDSALYLCASSLVVQGAHLDTEAFFGQGTRLTVV.

V usage is TRBV7-2 and J usage is TRBJ2-3, with unresolved D. Germline CDR1 reads SGHTA; CDR2 reads FQGNSA. The CDR3 covers 13 residues. Deletions cut 5 bases from V and 3 bases from J, with 9 bases between. CDR3 protein: CASSVAGTDTQYF. CDR3 DNA sequence: TGTGCCAGCAGCGTTGCCGGTACAGATACGCAGTATTTT.

The gene calls are TRBV28 and TRBJ1-2; no clear D gene. This CDR3 region has 13 residues. V shed 3 bases and J shed 4 bases, with 9 bases lying between them. CDR1 and CDR2 from the germline V gene are MDHEN and SYDVKM. The CDR3 loop is CASSLEISYGYTF. Here the CDR3 DNA reads TGTGCCAGCAGTTTGGAGATAAGCTATGGCTACACCTTC.

The J gene is TRBJ2-7, the V gene TRBV5-8; weak D call: TRBD1 (6 bases). Per the germline V gene, CDR1 is SGHTS and CDR2 is YDEGEE. The CDR3 has 14 residues. V was clipped by 4 bases and J by 2 bases, with 13 bases between them. The CDR3 DNA sequence: TGTGCCAGCAGCCGCGCAGGGGACGCCTACGAGCAGTACTTC. Amino acids: CASSRAGDAYEQYF.

The CDR3 spells CASSGDRDSPLHF. CDR3 DNA: TGTGCCAGTAGTGGGGACAGGGATTCACCCCTCCACTTT. The chain carries TRBV19 and TRBJ1-6, with 9 bases matching TRBD1. Germline lookup yields CDR1 LNHDA and CDR2 SQIVND (reference sequence). The V and J ends lost 5 bases and 8 bases, in that order; junction bases with no gene match: 1. The CDR3 has 13 residues.

The chain links TRBV6-5 to TRBJ1-2; no firm D call. Germline V lookup: CDR1 MNHEY, CDR2 SVGAGI. V was trimmed by 0 bases and J by 1 base, leaving 9 bases between them. This CDR3 has 15 residues. The CDR3 nucleotides are TGTGCCAGCAGTTACTCGCTTCGGGGTAACTATGGCTACACCTTC. This encodes CASSYSLRGNYGYTF.

DNA for the CDR3: TGTGCCAGCAGCGCCAACAGGGGGCGCCGGGTTTACCAATCCTACAATGAGCAGTTCTTC. This encodes CASSANRGRRVYQSYNEQFF. The gene calls are TRBV21-1 and TRBJ2-1; the table calls TRBD1, which could not be checked here. TRBV21-1 is noted as a pseudogene. This CDR3 is built from 20 residues.

V usage is TRBV25-1 and J usage is TRBJ2-4; TRBD1 agrees at 9 bases. The CDR3 runs 16 residues. J lost 7 bases, V lost 3 bases, and 10 bases had no gene match. Germline-derived CDR1 and CDR2 are MGHDK and SYGVNS. This chain's CDR3 is CASSEIGTGLANIQYF. The CDR3 DNA reads as TGTGCCAGCAGTGAGATCGGGACAGGGTTAGCGAACATTCAGTACTTC.

V is TRBV11-1 and J is TRBJ2-5; TRBD2 aligns across 9 bases. Per germline, CDR1 SGHAT and CDR2 FQDESV (reference sequence). The V and J ends lost 6 bases and 5 bases, in that order; junction bases with no gene match: 4. The CDR3 is made up of 13 amino acids. CDR3 loop: CASRSGTSETQYF. The CDR3 DNA is TGTGCCAGCAGGAGCGGGACTAGCGAGACCCAGTACTTC.